The 28 T cell receptor beta chains given below trace back to one sample, sequenced in a study of early T cells in non-severe SARS-CoV-2 infection. TCRdb itself ran the 5' RACE reads through MiXCR, one entry per CDR3 protein. Of some 49,000 distinct CDR3 sequences listed, about 4% were seen once; the top ten hold around 6%. Sequenced material: whole blood. The receptor set was obtained from an adult who was a healthcare worker with PCR-confirmed SARS-CoV-2 infection or an uninfected control (not recorded which).

In this sample, this clonotype turned up many times. V gene TRBV9 combines with J gene TRBJ1-1, with D perhaps matching TRBD1 (6 bases). CDR3 length: 13 residues. With 4 bases removed from V and 3 bases from J, the gap between germline ends came to 10 bases. CDR1 is SGDLS and CDR2 is YYNGEE in the germline V gene. CDR3 DNA sequence: TGTGCCAGCAGCCCTTACAGGGACACTGAAGCTTTCTTT. Its translation: CASSPYRDTEAFF. Filled out from reference TRBV9 and TRBJ1-1, the complete variable domain reads DSGVTQTPKHLITATGQRVTLRCSPRSGDLSVYWYQQSLDQGLQFLIQYYNGEERAKGNILERFSAQQFPDLHSELNLSSLELGDSALYFCASSPYRDTEAFFGQGTRLTVV.

Only a few counts were recorded for this clonotype. The rearrangement uses TRBV20-1 and TRBJ2-1, with 8 bases aligning to TRBD2. From germline, CDR1 is DFQATT and CDR2 SNEGSKA (reference sequence). This CDR3 is built from 14 residues. V shed 6 bases, J shed 0 bases, and the junction held 4 bases outside the gene matches. The CDR3 nucleotides are TGCAGTGCGATAGCGGGGAGCTCCTACAATGAGCAGTTCTTC. As protein: CSAIAGSSYNEQFF.

The genes are TRBV24-1 and TRBJ2-3; 8 bases match TRBD1. Germline V lookup: CDR1 KGHDR, CDR2 SFDVKD. The CDR3 is 16 amino acids. The V and J ends lost 5 bases and 4 bases, in that order; junction bases with no gene match: 10. For the CDR3, the DNA is TGTGCCACCAGTGCCTCCGGGACAGGATGGGCAGATACGCAGTATTTT. This translates into CATSASGTGWADTQYF.

There are many counts of this clonotype. V is TRBV6-4 and J is TRBJ1-2, with TRBD1 as a possible D gene (5 bases). Trimming cost V 3 bases and J 6 bases, with 14 bases left between them. Per germline, CDR1 MRHNA and CDR2 SNTAGT. The CDR3 is 14 residues long. This chain's CDR3 is CASSEAGDPDGYTF. The DNA for the CDR3 is TGTGCCAGCAGTGAAGCGGGGGACCCAGATGGCTACACCTTC.

This clonotype showed up many times. The chain carries TRBV7-9 and TRBJ2-3; D gene unclear. Germline values: CDR1 SEHNR, CDR2 FQNEAQ (reference sequence). CDR3 length: 13 residues. V lost 5 bases and J lost 6, with 12 bases in between. DNA of the CDR3: TGTGCCAGCAGCCCCCGACTTGGGGATACGCAGTATTTT. As protein: CASSPRLGDTQYF.

This clonotype showed up many times. The chain has TRBV14 and TRBJ2-1; 11 positions agree with TRBD2. This CDR3 region has 17 residues. V was pared by 4 bases and J by 3 bases, with 8 bases of the junction left unmatched. From germline, CDR1 is SGHDN and CDR2 FVKESK. CDR3 in amino acids: CASSPSPGTSGYNEQFF. As DNA, the CDR3 is TGTGCCAGCAGCCCGTCCCCCGGGACTAGCGGCTACAATGAGCAGTTCTTC.

This clonotype was counted a few times. This chain uses TRBV20-1 with TRBJ2-7, with 10 positions matching TRBD1. Germline CDR1 is DFQATT and CDR2 is SNEGSKA (reference sequence). The CDR3 is made up of 15 amino acids. The junction had 5 bases not matched to a gene; V was cut back by 0 bases and J by 3 bases. DNA for the CDR3: TGCAGTGCTAGAGATGGGACAGGGGCCTTCTACGAGCAGTACTTC. Protein product: CSARDGTGAFYEQYF.

The table lists this clonotype with many counts. This chain connects TRBV9 to TRBJ2-5; 16 bases align to TRBD2. There are 17 residues in the CDR3. With V trimmed by 3 bases and J by 4 bases, 6 bases remained unmatched. Germline V gene sequence: CDR1 SGDLS, CDR2 YYNGEE. The CDR3 spells CASSAGTSGRGGETQYF. The CDR3, as DNA: TGTGCCAGCAGCGCGGGGACTAGCGGGAGGGGCGGAGAGACCCAGTACTTC.

This clonotype was picked up many times. V and J are TRBV5-8 and TRBJ1-6; D not certain. This CDR3 has 14 amino acids. CDR1 and CDR2 (germline): SGHTS, YDEGEE. V lost 2 bases, J lost 5 bases, and 8 bases lay in between. The CDR3, as DNA: TGTGCCAGCAGCTTAGAACTCCATAATTCACCCCTCCACTTT. Its protein is CASSLELHNSPLHF.

This clonotype showed up many times. The gene calls are TRBV13 and TRBJ2-5; 7 bases line up with TRBD1. The CDR3 spans 13 residues. Germline V CDR1 and CDR2: PRHDT, FYEKMQ (reference sequence). Trimming cost V 5 bases and J 3 bases; bases outside gene matches: 3. This CDR3 is CASSPGTEETQYF. The DNA for the CDR3 is TGTGCCAGCAGCCCCGGGACAGAAGAGACCCAGTACTTC.

This clonotype was seen more than once but under ten times. The V gene is TRBV15, the J gene TRBJ1-2; no clear D. The CDR3 runs to 12 residues. Germline V lookup: CDR1 LNHNV, CDR2 YYDKDF (reference sequence). V dropped 3 bases and J dropped 8 bases, with 10 bases sitting between them. The chain's CDR3 is CATSSQFPGYTF. Written as DNA, the CDR3 is TGTGCCACCAGCAGTCAGTTTCCGGGCTACACCTTC.

This clonotype was observed at least ten times. V gene TRBV20-1 combines with J gene TRBJ2-3, with 10 bases lining up with TRBD2. This CDR3 comprises 12 residues. Germline V CDR1 and CDR2: DFQATT, SNEGSKA (reference sequence). J was trimmed by 7 bases and V by 5 bases; bases with no gene match: 3. The DNA of the CDR3 is TGCAGTGCTGTTACTAGCGGGAATACGCAGTATTTT. It is translated as CSAVTSGNTQYF.

This clonotype was seen repeatedly, ten times or more. The CDR3 loop reads CASTAKETQYF. The CDR3 DNA is TGTGCCAGCACAGCGAAAGAGACCCAGTACTTC. V is TRBV6-2 or TRBV6-3 and J is TRBJ2-5; D is ambiguous. Germline V CDR1 and CDR2: MNHEY, SVGEGT. The V end lost 7 bases, the J end lost 3 bases, and 6 bases lay between the germline ends. This CDR3 comprises 11 residues.

This clonotype was seen repeatedly, ten times or more. The gene calls are TRBV7-2 and TRBJ2-5; 13 bases align to TRBD2. Germline lookup yields CDR1 SGHTA and CDR2 FQGNSA. The CDR3 extends over 14 amino acids. V was pared by 5 bases and J by 3 bases, with 0 bases of the junction left unmatched. The CDR3 here is CASSGLAGEETQYF. Written as DNA, the CDR3 is TGTGCCAGCAGCGGACTAGCGGGAGAAGAGACCCAGTACTTC.

Sample share makes this clonotype medium-sized. The chain joins TRBV27 to TRBJ1-6; possible D gene TRBD1, 6 bases. The length of the CDR3 is 18 residues. Between the trimmed V and J ends, which lost 0 bases and 2 bases, there was a span of 14 bases. Germline loops: CDR1 MNHEY, CDR2 SMNVEV (reference sequence). Written as DNA, the CDR3 is TGTGCCAGCAGTTTATCAGTTGGGGGGCAGACCTATAATTCACCCCTCCACTTT. It translates to CASSLSVGGQTYNSPLHF.

This clonotype has at least ten counts. The rearrangement uses TRBV27 and TRBJ1-1; 7 bases are a match to TRBD1. Germline V gene data show CDR1 as MNHEY and CDR2 as SMNVEV (reference sequence). Losses at the gene ends were 5 bases for V and 4 bases for J; bases not matched to a gene: 10. This CDR3 is 15 amino acids long. The CDR3 nucleotides read TGTGCCAGCAGTCCACTCGACAGGGAGGTCACTGAAGCTTTCTTT. The encoded protein is CASSPLDREVTEAFF.

The chain combines TRBV5-1 with TRBJ2-5, with D tentatively TRBD2 (6 bases). The germline CDR1 and CDR2 sequences are SGHRS and YFSETQ. This CDR3 region has 14 residues. V lost 4 bases, J lost 1 base, and 11 bases lay in between. CDR3 nucleotides: TGCGCCAGCAGCCGGGACTTCCTCCAAGAGACCCAGTACTTC. It yields the protein CASSRDFLQETQYF.

This clonotype was found a few times. V usage is TRBV7-9 and J usage is TRBJ1-2; D ambiguous. There are 15 residues in the CDR3. V was pared by 0 bases and J by 7 bases, with 15 bases between. CDR1 and CDR2 (germline): SEHNR, FQNEAQ (reference sequence). CDR3 DNA: TGTGCCAGCAGCTTAGCGCACCTTGAATCCTTTGGCTACACCTTC. Its translation: CASSLAHLESFGYTF.

There are many counts of this clonotype. The chain joins TRBV20-1 to TRBJ2-3; D remains ambiguous. CDR3 length: 14 amino acids. Between the trimmed V and J ends, which lost 0 bases and 8 bases, there was a span of 15 bases. CDR1 and CDR2 from the germline V gene are DFQATT and SNEGSKA (reference sequence). The CDR3 loop reads CSAREGSSVGTQYF. The CDR3 bases are TGCAGTGCTAGAGAGGGGTCCTCGGTGGGTACGCAGTATTTT.

This clonotype has a count of ten or more. This chain connects TRBV29-1 to TRBJ1-3; D gene ambiguous. The CDR3 consists of 14 residues. Trimming left V 2 bases short and J 4 bases short, with 12 bases between. Germline V gene sequence: CDR1 SQVTM, CDR2 ANQGSEA. This chain's CDR3 is CSVELQDAGNTIYF. The CDR3 DNA reads as TGCAGCGTTGAACTCCAGGACGCAGGAAACACCATATATTTT.

This clonotype has at least ten counts. The chain is built from TRBV4-1 and TRBJ2-7; 8 bases are a match to TRBD1. Germline values: CDR1 MGHRA, CDR2 YSYEKL. This CDR3 comprises 17 residues. V shed 1 base, J shed 4 bases, and the junction held 12 bases outside the gene matches. As DNA, the CDR3 is TGCGCCAGCAGCCAAGGAACCCTGGGACAGGCCTTATACGAGCAGTACTTC. Protein: CASSQGTLGQALYEQYF.

This clonotype was counted at least ten times. This sequence joins TRBV20-1 and TRBJ2-7, with a tentative D call TRBD1 (5 bases). The CDR3 covers 15 residues. CDR1 DFQATT and CDR2 SNEGSKA come from the germline V gene (reference sequence). V dropped 2 bases and J dropped 2 bases, with 16 bases sitting between them. CDR3 nucleotide sequence: TGCAGTGCTAGACCTGTGACAGTCCTGACCTACGAGCAGTACTTC. Encoded protein: CSARPVTVLTYEQYF.

This clonotype appeared many times. V gene TRBV29-1 combines with J gene TRBJ2-5; 8 bases map to TRBD1. J gave up 5 bases and V 4 bases, and 6 bases lay outside the gene matches. Germline V lookup: CDR1 SQVTM, CDR2 ANQGSEA. The length of the CDR3 is 13 residues. DNA for the CDR3: TGCAGCGTTGTATCAGGGGGCTCGGAGACCCAGTACTTC. This sequence encodes CSVVSGGSETQYF.

This clonotype was observed at least ten times. The chain links TRBV7-8 to TRBJ1-1, with no clear D. Germline V lookup: CDR1 SGHVS, CDR2 FQNEAQ. Trimming shortened V by 3 bases and J by 0 bases, and 14 bases separated the two germline ends. This CDR3 is built from 16 residues. CDR3 DNA sequence: TGTGCCAGCAGCTTTCCGATTGGTCCAGTGAACACTGAAGCTTTCTTT. This codes for CASSFPIGPVNTEAFF.

This clonotype was detected ten times or more. The chain joins TRBV7-9 to TRBJ1-2; TRBD1 is a possible D gene (6 bases). The germline V gene encodes CDR1 SEHNR and CDR2 FQNEAQ (reference sequence). This CDR3 spans 17 amino acids. The V end was cut by 5 bases, the J end by 1 base, with 20 bases between. The CDR3 DNA reads TGTGCCAGCAGCGTCGGGGGCGCGGCCAGACTTAACTATGGCTACACCTTC. Protein sequence: CASSVGGAARLNYGYTF.

This clonotype was seen ten or more times. The chain links TRBV5-6 to TRBJ2-7; tentatively, D is TRBD1 (6 bases). Trimming removed 3 bases from V and 2 bases from J, with 21 bases in between. Germline CDR1 is SGHDT and CDR2 is YYEEEE. This CDR3 region has 17 residues. The CDR3 region is CASSSETGPPIPYEQYF. The CDR3 DNA is TGTGCCAGCAGCTCCGAGACAGGCCCCCCCATACCCTACGAGCAGTACTTC.

This clonotype was recorded many times. This chain connects TRBV7-2 to TRBJ2-5, with 8 bases lining up with TRBD1. The CDR3 has 14 residues. J was trimmed by 5 bases and V by 5 bases; bases with no gene match: 7. Germline CDR1 reads SGHTA; CDR2 reads FQGNSA. For the CDR3, the DNA is TGTGCCAGCAGCATACAGGGGGATCGGGAGACCCAGTACTTC. As protein: CASSIQGDRETQYF.

Ten or more counts support this clonotype. The J gene is TRBJ2-7, the V gene TRBV7-2, with a possible D match to TRBD1 (6 bases). The V and J ends lost 4 bases and 5 bases respectively, with 18 bases between them. This CDR3 is built from 15 residues. From germline, CDR1 is SGHTA and CDR2 FQGNSA. CDR3 region: CASSSIRTVTHEQYF. The CDR3 DNA reads as TGTGCCAGCAGCTCGATTCGGACAGTCACCCACGAGCAGTACTTC.